The T cell receptor (beta chain) under discussion was sequenced for a study of shared clonotypes between healthy human individuals. V was shortened by 1 base and J by 4 bases, with 5 bases between the two germline ends. Germline values: CDR1 SGDLS, CDR2 YYNGEE. This CDR3 is 12 amino acids long. This table comes from immunoSEQ multiplex PCR, and its TCRdb copy is limited to in-frame clones, with some not included. The sample lists 2,500,000 or so clones, less than 95% occurring once. Comments on this clone: Its specificity is unknown.

Findings of the study overall: It was observed that approximately 5% of naive CD4 clonotypes were shared across several donors.

This TCR came from a man between 18 and 29 years old in good health. Some clones in this sample may be carry-over from other donors' samples. The sequencing input was naive CD4+ T cells from PBMCs. Subset here: CD45RA+ positively selected. The chain combines TRBV9 with TRBJ1-2; no definite D call. For the CDR3, the DNA is TGTGCCAGCAGCGTAACCAGCTATGGCTACACCTTC. The encoded protein is CASSVTSYGYTF.